These T cell receptor beta chains were read from a single sample in a study of shared clonotypes between healthy human individuals. Sequenced by immunoSEQ multiplex PCR; TCRdb stores in-frame clones only, minus some. The sample yields hundreds of thousands of clones, almost 97% seen once. The material sequenced was naive CD4+ T cells sorted from blood. The receptors were gathered from a young woman in good health. Each CDR3 is given with its conserved first and last residue. The D gene is left open where the match is weak. Clone size is given for some rows only: seen once, a few or many times, or a class if the clone is expanded.

j_gene: TRBJ2-1; abundance: .; v_gene: TRBV19; d_gene: .; CDR3aa: CASREGVSASYNEQFF; CDR3nt: TGTGCCAGTAGAGAAGGAGTTAGCGCCTCCTACAATGAGCAGTTCTTC
j_gene: TRBJ1-2; abundance: .; v_gene: TRBV6-5; d_gene: .; CDR3aa: CASSSTVDGYTF; CDR3nt: TGTGCCAGCAGTTCGACAGTGGATGGCTACACCTTC
j_gene: TRBJ2-3; abundance: .; v_gene: TRBV18; d_gene: .; CDR3aa: CASSPLLATDTQYF; CDR3nt: TGTGCCAGCTCACCCCTACTAGCAACAGATACGCAGTATTTT
j_gene: TRBJ1-1; abundance: .; v_gene: TRBV2; d_gene: .; CDR3aa: CASKYEGTPYLAFF; CDR3nt: TGTGCCAGCAAATATGAGGGGACACCGTATCTAGCTTTCTTT
j_gene: TRBJ2-7; abundance: .; v_gene: TRBV7-9; d_gene: .; CDR3aa: CASSYLGVHHEQYF; CDR3nt: TGTGCCAGCAGCTATCTAGGGGTCCACCACGAGCAGTACTTC
j_gene: TRBJ2-4; abundance: .; v_gene: TRBV28; d_gene: .; CDR3aa: CASIAGRGNPIAKNIQYF; CDR3nt: TGTGCCAGCATCGCTGGCAGGGGAAACCCAATAGCCAAAAACATTCAGTACTTC
j_gene: TRBJ1-4; abundance: once; v_gene: TRBV10-3; d_gene: TRBD1; CDR3aa: CAISESGIRQGVTTNEKLFF; CDR3nt: TGTGCCATCAGTGAGTCGGGTATTCGGCAGGGGGTCACAACTAATGAAAAACTGTTTTTT
j_gene: TRBJ2-7; abundance: .; v_gene: TRBV6-1; d_gene: .; CDR3aa: CASSARGLSYEQYF; CDR3nt: TGTGCCAGCTCGGCCAGGGGACTCTCCTACGAGCAGTACTTC
j_gene: TRBJ2-7; abundance: .; v_gene: TRBV28; d_gene: .; CDR3aa: CASSLQETYEQYF; CDR3nt: TGTGCCAGCAGTTTGCAGGAGACCTACGAGCAGTACTTC
j_gene: TRBJ1-1; abundance: .; v_gene: TRBV7-3; d_gene: .; CDR3aa: CASSPVGVTEAFF; CDR3nt: TGTGCCAGCAGCCCGGTAGGGGTAACTGAAGCTTTCTTT
j_gene: TRBJ1-2; abundance: .; v_gene: TRBV19; d_gene: .; CDR3aa: CASNPGGPSNYGYTF; CDR3nt: TGTGCCAGTAATCCGGGAGGACCTTCTAACTATGGCTACACCTTC
j_gene: TRBJ1-5; abundance: .; v_gene: TRBV6-1; d_gene: TRBD1; CDR3aa: CASSGPGTGKNQPQHF; CDR3nt: TGTGCCAGCAGTGGCCCCGGGACAGGGAAAAATCAGCCCCAGCATTTT
j_gene: TRBJ1-5; abundance: few; v_gene: TRBV4-1; d_gene: TRBD1; CDR3aa: CASSQGDRLPQHF; CDR3nt: TGCGCCAGCAGCCAGGGGGACAGGCTGCCCCAGCATTTT
j_gene: TRBJ1-5; abundance: .; v_gene: TRBV18; d_gene: .; CDR3aa: CASSPQGSDQPQHF; CDR3nt: TGTGCCAGCTCACCACAGGGCTCCGATCAGCCCCAGCATTTT
j_gene: TRBJ2-7; abundance: .; v_gene: TRBV5-1; d_gene: TRBD2; CDR3aa: CASSPTPGGAQGYEQYF; CDR3nt: TGCGCCAGCAGCCCAACCCCGGGGGGGGCGCAAGGCTACGAGCAGTACTTC
j_gene: TRBJ2-3; abundance: .; v_gene: TRBV30; d_gene: .; CDR3aa: CAWSVTDTQYF; CDR3nt: TGTGCCTGGAGTGTCACAGATACGCAGTATTTT
j_gene: TRBJ2-7; abundance: .; v_gene: TRBV5-1; d_gene: .; CDR3aa: CASSAGTSYEQYF; CDR3nt: TGCGCCAGCAGCGCCGGTACCTCCTACGAGCAGTACTTC
j_gene: TRBJ2-7; abundance: .; v_gene: TRBV18; d_gene: TRBD2; CDR3aa: CASSPQGTNEGEQYF; CDR3nt: TGTGCCAGCTCACCACAGGGGACTAATGAAGGCGAGCAGTACTTC
j_gene: TRBJ2-2; abundance: .; v_gene: TRBV7-3; d_gene: .; CDR3aa: CASSVASGGNTGELFF; CDR3nt: TGTGCCAGCAGCGTCGCCTCCGGGGGAAACACCGGGGAGCTGTTTTTT
j_gene: TRBJ2-7; abundance: .; v_gene: TRBV11-2; d_gene: TRBD1; CDR3aa: CATSDRVRGEQYF; CDR3nt: TGTGCCACTTCAGACAGGGTGCGCGGAGAGCAGTACTTC
j_gene: TRBJ2-1; abundance: .; v_gene: TRBV9; d_gene: TRBD2; CDR3aa: CASSPPGLADYNEQFF; CDR3nt: TGTGCCAGCAGCCCCCCGGGCCTAGCGGACTACAATGAGCAGTTCTTC
j_gene: TRBJ1-5; abundance: .; v_gene: TRBV6-5; d_gene: TRBD1; CDR3aa: CASSFRQGGQPQHF; CDR3nt: TGTGCCAGCAGTTTCCGACAGGGAGGACAGCCCCAGCATTTT
j_gene: TRBJ1-1; abundance: .; v_gene: TRBV18; d_gene: .; CDR3aa: CASSPGTPLDTEAFF; CDR3nt: TGTGCCAGCTCACCCGGGACCCCATTGGACACTGAAGCTTTCTTT
j_gene: TRBJ2-1; abundance: .; v_gene: TRBV11-3; d_gene: TRBD1; CDR3aa: CASSFGGDRVNYNEQFF; CDR3nt: TGTGCCAGCAGCTTCGGCGGGGACAGGGTTAACTACAATGAGCAGTTCTTC
j_gene: TRBJ2-5; abundance: once; v_gene: TRBV9; d_gene: .; CDR3aa: CASSVAAGRQWRETQYF; CDR3nt: TGTGCCAGCAGCGTAGCGGCGGGACGTCAATGGAGGGAGACCCAGTACTTC
j_gene: TRBJ2-1; abundance: .; v_gene: TRBV29-1; d_gene: .; CDR3aa: CSVDPGLHYNEQFF; CDR3nt: TGCAGCGTTGATCCTGGACTACATTACAATGAGCAGTTCTTC
j_gene: TRBJ2-7; abundance: .; v_gene: TRBV28; d_gene: .; CDR3aa: CAIQSPQGRYEQYF; CDR3nt: TGTGCCATCCAATCCCCGCAGGGGAGGTACGAGCAGTACTTC
j_gene: TRBJ2-7; abundance: .; v_gene: TRBV7-2; d_gene: TRBD2; CDR3aa: CASSRGLAGYEQYF; CDR3nt: TGTGCCAGCAGCCGGGGACTAGCGGGTTACGAGCAGTACTTC
j_gene: TRBJ1-2; abundance: .; v_gene: TRBV5-1; d_gene: .; CDR3aa: CASSPSGGRTVYGYTF; CDR3nt: TGCGCCAGCAGCCCTTCCGGAGGGAGAACCGTATATGGCTACACCTTC
j_gene: TRBJ2-3; abundance: .; v_gene: TRBV6-6; d_gene: .; CDR3aa: CASSDSGHVGTDTQYF; CDR3nt: TGTGCCAGCAGTGACTCGGGGCACGTAGGCACAGATACGCAGTATTTT
j_gene: TRBJ2-1; abundance: .; v_gene: TRBV5-1; d_gene: .; CDR3aa: CASSLEGSSYNEQFF; CDR3nt: TGCGCCAGCAGCTTGGAGGGGAGCTCCTACAATGAGCAGTTCTTC
j_gene: TRBJ1-4; abundance: .; v_gene: TRBV18; d_gene: TRBD1; CDR3aa: CASSERSGGSVGEKLFF; CDR3nt: TGTGCCAGCTCGGAACGTTCAGGGGGGAGTGTTGGTGAAAAACTGTTTTTT
j_gene: TRBJ1-1; abundance: .; v_gene: TRBV2; d_gene: .; CDR3aa: CASSERESNTEAFF; CDR3nt: TGTGCCAGCAGTGAGAGGGAATCGAACACTGAAGCTTTCTTT
j_gene: TRBJ2-6; abundance: .; v_gene: TRBV27; d_gene: .; CDR3aa: CASSSRGSGANVLTF; CDR3nt: TGTGCCAGCAGCTCCAGGGGCTCGGGGGCCAACGTCCTGACTTTC
j_gene: TRBJ2-7; abundance: .; v_gene: TRBV7-9; d_gene: TRBD1; CDR3aa: CASSLEGDRSYEQYF; CDR3nt: TGTGCCAGCAGCTTAGAAGGGGACAGGAGTTACGAGCAGTACTTC
j_gene: TRBJ2-7; abundance: .; v_gene: TRBV2; d_gene: TRBD1; CDR3aa: CASETGTGVVYEQYF; CDR3nt: TGTGCCAGTGAGACCGGGACAGGGGTTGTCTACGAGCAGTACTTC
j_gene: TRBJ1-5; abundance: .; v_gene: TRBV28; d_gene: TRBD1; CDR3aa: CASKQGGNQPQHF; CDR3nt: TGTGCCAGCAAACAGGGGGGCAATCAGCCCCAGCATTTT
j_gene: TRBJ1-2; abundance: .; v_gene: TRBV28; d_gene: .; CDR3aa: CASTLGQHYGYTF; CDR3nt: TGTGCCAGCACCCTGGGGCAGCACTATGGCTACACCTTC
j_gene: TRBJ1-2; abundance: .; v_gene: TRBV7-9; d_gene: TRBD1; CDR3aa: CASSLAGQGSGYTF; CDR3nt: TGTGCCAGCAGCTTAGCGGGACAGGGATCGGGCTACACCTTC
j_gene: TRBJ2-3; abundance: once; v_gene: TRBV5-1; d_gene: .; CDR3aa: CASSPKTLASSTDTQYF; CDR3nt: TGCGCCAGCAGCCCTAAGACACTGGCTAGCAGCACAGATACGCAGTATTTT
j_gene: TRBJ2-7; abundance: .; v_gene: TRBV6-6; d_gene: TRBD1; CDR3aa: CASSSGTGTYEQYF; CDR3nt: TGTGCCAGCAGCTCCGGGACAGGAACCTACGAGCAGTACTTC
j_gene: TRBJ1-5; abundance: .; v_gene: TRBV27; d_gene: TRBD1; CDR3aa: CASSSKQGVQPQHF; CDR3nt: TGTGCCAGCAGTTCAAAACAGGGGGTCCAGCCCCAGCATTTT
j_gene: TRBJ1-5; abundance: few; v_gene: TRBV28; d_gene: .; CDR3aa: CASSRLSGNQPQHF; CDR3nt: TGTGCCAGCAGTCGCCTGTCGGGGAACCAGCCCCAGCATTTT
j_gene: TRBJ2-7; abundance: .; v_gene: TRBV5-1; d_gene: TRBD2; CDR3aa: CASSLEAGVVVQYF; CDR3nt: TGCGCCAGCAGCTTGGAAGCGGGAGTGGTTGTGCAGTACTTC
j_gene: TRBJ2-1; abundance: .; v_gene: TRBV28; d_gene: TRBD2; CDR3aa: CASSRSGRAGVDEQFF; CDR3nt: TGTGCCAGCAGTCGTAGCGGGAGGGCCGGTGTGGATGAGCAGTTCTTC
j_gene: TRBJ1-2; abundance: .; v_gene: TRBV30; d_gene: TRBD1; CDR3aa: CAWTEQGASGYTF; CDR3nt: TGTGCCTGGACTGAACAGGGGGCATCTGGCTACACCTTC
j_gene: TRBJ1-1; abundance: .; v_gene: TRBV7-9; d_gene: .; CDR3aa: CASSLAQGIAEAFF; CDR3nt: TGTGCCAGCAGCTTAGCGCAAGGGATCGCTGAAGCTTTCTTT